The 4 T cell receptor beta chains presented below share a single source sample, sequenced in a study of response to subunit inactivated influenza vaccine. TCRdb reprocessed the RT-PCR reads via MiXCR and lists one record per CDR3 protein. The sample includes roughly 700,000 distinct CDR3 sequences, about 14% of them seen just once. The specimen was PBMCs from blood, collected roughly 15 days before vaccination. The receptors here all came from a man aged 50 or older who received an inactivated influenza vaccine.

The J gene is TRBJ1-6, the V gene TRBV4-3; 10 bases fit TRBD1. The CDR3 covers 16 residues. V lost 0 bases to trimming and J lost 10 bases; unmatched junction nucleotides: 6. Germline lookup yields CDR1 LGHNA and CDR2 YSLEER. CDR3 nucleotides: TGCGCCAGCAGCCAAGAGGGGACAGGGGTTGGCTCACCCCTCCACTTT. The encoded protein is CASSQEGTGVGSPLHF.

V usage is TRBV12-3 or TRBV12-4 and J usage is TRBJ2-2; 15 bases are a match to TRBD2. Trimming took 2 bases from V and 4 from J; bases not matched to a gene: 2. This CDR3 has 17 amino acids. Here the CDR3 DNA reads TGTGCCAGCAGTTTACGGACTAGCGGGGGGGGCACCGGGGAGCTGTTTTTT. Translating gives CASSLRTSGGGTGELFF.

The table lists this clonotype with a few counts. The J gene is TRBJ2-1, the V gene TRBV7-2; D uncertain. Looked up from germline, CDR1 is SGHTA and CDR2 is FQGNSA. The V and J ends lost 1 base and 6 bases respectively, with 16 bases between them. This CDR3 comprises 16 residues. The CDR3 spells CASSLDEGFLVNEQFF. The CDR3 nucleotides are TGTGCCAGCAGCTTAGATGAAGGGTTTCTGGTCAATGAGCAGTTCTTC.

The chain is built from TRBV6-1 and TRBJ1-1; a possible D gene is TRBD1 (6 bases). Germline-derived CDR1 and CDR2 are MNHNS and SASEGT. CDR3 length equals 18 residues. V was shortened by 4 bases and J by 3 bases, with 24 bases between the two germline ends. CDR3 nucleotide sequence: TGTGCCAGCAGTGCCGGGCCTGGAGAGAGGGGGGTGTACACTGAAGCTTTCTTT. Translating it yields CASSAGPGERGVYTEAFF.